Shown below are 21 T cell receptor beta chains from a single sample sequenced in a study of beta chain features in type 1 diabetes. The antigens these receptors bind are not known. The isolated RNA, all of it, was reverse transcribed, so expressed TCRB transcripts were what got sequenced. Only in-frame clones appear in the TCRdb table, and some are missing; sequencing was by immunoSEQ multiplex PCR. Of around 150,000 clones in the sample, around 8.6% were seen once. Study observations and caveats: There was a moderate but significant shortening of TCRB CDR3s in all four CD4+ subsets of Type 1 diabetes patients.

The specimen sequenced was central memory CD4+ T cells from blood. Receptors originate from a woman between 18 and 30 years old with type 1 diabetes.

This clone was found a few times. The CDR3 protein is CASRGGLWSQHF. The CDR3 bases are TGTGCCAGCAGGGGGGGGCTTTGGTCCCAGCATTTT. This chain uses TRBV21-1 with TRBJ1-5. TRBV21-1 is a known pseudogene. The length of the CDR3 is 12 residues.

The V and J genes are TRBV6-5 and TRBJ2-5, with TRBD2 as a possible D gene (6 bases). The CDR3 covers 14 residues. Germline V lookup: CDR1 MNHEY, CDR2 SVGAGI. V was trimmed by 5 bases and J by 5 bases, leaving 15 bases between them. The CDR3 protein is CASSDSGTYETQYF. CDR3 in DNA: TGTGCCAGCAGTGATAGCGGAACCTACGAGACCCAGTACTTC.

This clone was found many times. The chain combines TRBV19 with TRBJ2-7; 7 bases align to TRBD1. The length of the CDR3 is 15 residues. Germline CDR1 is LNHDA and CDR2 is SQIVND (reference sequence). V shed 7 bases, J shed 0 bases, and the junction held 9 bases outside the gene matches. For the CDR3, the DNA is TGTGCCAGTAAGAGTGGACAGGAGAGCTCCTACGAGCAGTACTTC. Translating gives CASKSGQESSYEQYF.

This clone was seen more than once but under ten times. The CDR3 DNA follows: TGTGCCAGCAGTCCGCACCGAGGGGGTAGCACCGGGGAGCTGTTTTTT. Translating gives CASSPHRGGSTGELFF. The chain uses TRBV6-6 and TRBJ2-2; D may be TRBD1 (6 bases). This CDR3 contains 16 residues. The V end lost 5 bases, the J end lost 4 bases, and 17 bases lay between the germline ends. CDR1 and CDR2 (germline): MNHNY, SVGAGI (reference sequence).

This chain uses TRBV21-1 with TRBJ2-2; the table names TRBD1, a call not compared with the DNA. TRBV21-1 is a pseudogene locus. The CDR3 sequence is 13 residues long. The CDR3 region is CATNRGNTGELFF. CDR3 DNA: TGTGCCACGAACAGGGGCAACACCGGGGAGCTGTTTTTT.

This clone was picked up a small number of times. V usage is TRBV9 and J usage is TRBJ1-2, with 7 bases that match TRBD1. This CDR3 is 15 amino acids long. V shed 3 bases and J 8 bases; nucleotides not matched to a gene: 13. The V gene's germline CDR1 is SGDLS and CDR2 YYNGEE. The CDR3 region has the DNA TGTGCCAGCAGCGGAAGATACACCGGGACAGCCGGCTACACCTTC. This sequence encodes CASSGRYTGTAGYTF.

This clone appeared many times. The V gene is TRBV7-8, the J gene TRBJ1-5; unclear D gene. The germline V gene has CDR1 SGHVS and CDR2 FQNEAQ. This CDR3 is 14 amino acids long. The V and J ends lost 7 bases and 6 bases respectively, with 16 bases between them. CDR3 sequence: CASTSEREAQPQHF. The CDR3 nucleotides are TGTGCCAGCACCAGTGAAAGGGAGGCTCAGCCCCAGCATTTT.

This clone was counted ten times or more. This chain uses TRBV14 with TRBJ1-1; D gene unclear. Germline CDR1 is SGHDN and CDR2 is FVKESK. The CDR3 has 13 residues. Trimming stripped 7 bases from V and 0 bases from J, with 9 bases between. CDR3 region: CASTRSMNTEAFF. CDR3 bases: TGTGCCAGCACCAGGTCCATGAACACTGAAGCTTTCTTT.

A few counts support this clone. CDR3 sequence: CASSKEGDRPYEQYF. The CDR3 DNA reads TGTGCCAGCAGCAAAGAGGGTGACAGGCCCTACGAGCAGTACTTC. The chain joins TRBV21-1 to TRBJ2-7; the table's D call, TRBD1, has no DNA check behind it. TRBV21-1 is a known pseudogene. The CDR3 sequence is 15 residues long.

This clone has a handful of counts. The CDR3 sequence is CASSLVGEETQYF. CDR3 bases: TGCGCCAGCAGCTTGGTAGGGGAAGAGACCCAGTACTTC. The V and J genes are TRBV5-1 and TRBJ2-5, with a possible D match to TRBD1 (5 bases). This CDR3 contains 13 residues. CDR1 SGHRS and CDR2 YFSETQ come from the germline V gene. Trimming cost V 0 bases and J 3 bases, with 6 bases left between them.

This chain joins TRBV6-6 and TRBJ1-3; perhaps TRBD1 as D (5 bases). There are 16 residues in the CDR3. V was clipped by 6 bases and J by 2 bases, with 17 bases between them. Germline V gene lookup returns CDR1 MNHNY and CDR2 SVGAGI (reference sequence). For the CDR3, the DNA is TGTGCCAGCAGATATACGGGGGGGGGACCTGGAAACACCATATATTTT. Amino acid sequence: CASRYTGGGPGNTIYF.

The chain joins TRBV27 to TRBJ2-7, with TRBD1 matching 10 bases. This CDR3 is built from 15 residues. The trim removed 3 bases at V and 3 bases at J, leaving 5 bases unmatched. Germline assignment: CDR1 MNHEY and CDR2 SMNVEV (reference sequence). The CDR3 DNA follows: TGTGCCAGCAGTTTGAAGGGACAGGGGTTCTACGAGCAGTACTTC. This sequence encodes CASSLKGQGFYEQYF.

This clone was found once. This chain joins TRBV28 and TRBJ2-2, with D perhaps matching TRBD1 (6 bases). In germline, CDR1 is MDHEN, CDR2 SYDVKM. The CDR3 sequence is 13 residues long. The germline V and J ends were trimmed by 6 bases and 5 bases, with 10 bases remaining between them. The CDR3 nucleotides are TGTGCCAGCAGACCCACAGGGACCGGGGAGCTGTTTTTT. It yields the protein CASRPTGTGELFF.

This clone came up a few times. This chain connects TRBV5-5 to TRBJ1-2; the D gene is possibly TRBD1 (5 bases). The CDR3 sequence is 13 residues long. CDR1 is SGHKS and CDR2 is YYEKEE in the germline V gene (reference sequence). The V gene lost 5 bases and the J gene lost 7 bases, with 15 bases spanning the gap. In nucleotides, the CDR3 is TGTGCCAGCAGACTAGCGGGGGAATTTGGCTACACCTTC. Translating gives CASRLAGEFGYTF.

This chain joins TRBV11-2 and TRBJ2-2; D remains unclear. The CDR3 has 14 residues. The germline V gene encodes CDR1 SGHAT and CDR2 FQNNGV. Trimming removed 5 bases from V and 1 base from J, with 8 bases in between. In DNA, the CDR3 is TGTGCCAGCAGCAGACGACAGAACACCGGGGAGCTGTTTTTT. Its protein is CASSRRQNTGELFF.

The chain has TRBV5-1 and TRBJ2-3; D is possibly TRBD2 (5 bases). The CDR3 runs to 14 residues. Germline V gene data show CDR1 as SGHRS and CDR2 as YFSETQ. V was trimmed by 4 bases and J by 6 bases, leaving 15 bases between them. The CDR3 protein is CASSVSGGGDTQYF. The DNA for the CDR3 is TGCGCCAGCAGCGTGTCAGGAGGCGGTGATACGCAGTATTTT.

The chain's CDR3 is CASSFDRASSPLHF. The DNA for the CDR3 is TGCGCCAGCAGCTTTGACAGGGCCAGCTCACCCCTCCACTTT. V gene TRBV5-1 combines with J gene TRBJ1-6; 7 bases match TRBD1. The V and J ends lost 2 bases and 10 bases, in that order; junction bases with no gene match: 6. This CDR3 contains 14 residues. In germline, CDR1 is SGHRS, CDR2 YFSETQ.

CDR3 amino acids: CASSIAPGAEDTQYF. CDR3 bases: TGTGCCAGTAGTATAGCCCCAGGAGCGGAAGATACGCAGTATTTT. V usage is TRBV19 and J usage is TRBJ2-3; tentative D call: TRBD2 (5 bases). The length of the CDR3 is 15 residues. CDR1 is LNHDA and CDR2 is SQIVND in the germline V gene (reference sequence). The V and J ends lost 1 base and 5 bases respectively, with 13 bases between them.

The V call is TRBV10-3, the J call TRBJ2-7; tentative D call: TRBD2 (6 bases). The CDR3 runs 12 residues. Looked up from germline, CDR1 is ENHRY and CDR2 is SYGVKD. V shed 8 bases and J shed 2 bases, with 10 bases lying between them. The CDR3 nucleotides read TGTGCCATCGGGGAGGAGACCTACGAGCAGTACTTC. Translation gives CAIGEETYEQYF.

This clone was seen a few times. This sequence joins TRBV7-2 and TRBJ2-5; 10 positions agree with TRBD2. There are 15 residues in the CDR3. The J segment lost 2 bases and the V segment lost 5 bases, leaving 5 bases of the junction unmatched. Per germline, CDR1 SGHTA and CDR2 FQGNSA. CDR3 coding DNA: TGTGCCAGCAGCGCATCTAGCGGGAGACAAGAGACCCAGTACTTC. This sequence encodes CASSASSGRQETQYF.

CDR3 sequence reads: CASSHLGRGSTDTQYF. The CDR3 nucleotides are TGTGCCAGCAGCCACCTCGGGCGGGGGAGCACAGATACGCAGTATTTT. V gene TRBV14 combines with J gene TRBJ2-3; 7 bases fit TRBD2. J lost 0 bases, V lost 3 bases, and 6 bases had no gene match. CDR3 length equals 16 residues. The germline V gene has CDR1 SGHDN and CDR2 FVKESK.